Below, one T cell receptor beta chain is given with its context. Profiling relied on immunoSEQ multiplex PCR, and the TCRdb table lists in-frame clones only, not all of them. The sample contains around 160,000 clones, around four fifths of which appear only once. These data come from a study of blood T cell repertoires in COVID-19. Across the whole study: Sample material is recorded as cDNA or gDNA derived from T cells, B-cell-depleted T cells, or PBMCs.

From germline, CDR1 is SGHTA and CDR2 FQGNSA. The CDR3 is made up of 16 amino acids. The V gene end was trimmed by 0 bases and the J gene end by 9 bases; junction bases not matched to a gene: 4. The chain links TRBV7-2 to TRBJ2-1; 14 bases are shared with TRBD2. The specimen was peripheral blood. The source of this sequence is a human donor in a cohort sampled during active COVID-19. The CDR3 nucleotides read TGTGCCAGCAGCTTAGCAGGGACTAGCGGGGGTGGTGAGCAGTTCTTC. It codes for CASSLAGTSGGGEQFF.